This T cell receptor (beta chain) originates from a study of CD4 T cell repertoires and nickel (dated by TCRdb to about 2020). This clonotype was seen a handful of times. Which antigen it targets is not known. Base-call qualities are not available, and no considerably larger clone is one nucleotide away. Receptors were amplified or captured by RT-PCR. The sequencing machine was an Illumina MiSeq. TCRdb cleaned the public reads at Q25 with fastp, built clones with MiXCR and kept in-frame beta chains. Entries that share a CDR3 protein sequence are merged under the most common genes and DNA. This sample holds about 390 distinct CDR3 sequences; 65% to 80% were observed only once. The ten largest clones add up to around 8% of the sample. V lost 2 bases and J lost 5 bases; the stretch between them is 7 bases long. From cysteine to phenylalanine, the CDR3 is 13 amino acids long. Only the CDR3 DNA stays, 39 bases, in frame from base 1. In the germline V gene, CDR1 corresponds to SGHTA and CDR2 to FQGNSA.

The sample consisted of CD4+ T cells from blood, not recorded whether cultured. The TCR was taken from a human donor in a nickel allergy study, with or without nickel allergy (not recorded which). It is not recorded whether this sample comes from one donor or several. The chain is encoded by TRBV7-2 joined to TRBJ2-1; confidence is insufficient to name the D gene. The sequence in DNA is TGTGCCAGCAGCTTATACCCCGACAATGAGCAGTTCTTC. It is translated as CASSLYPDNEQFF.